This T cell receptor beta chain was identified during a study of T cell responses to AZD1222 COVID-19 vaccine. Study as a whole: Second-dose timings of about 4 or about 12 weeks were pooled. Findings and limits, study-wide: White British donors predominated, females outnumbered males, and clonal diversity was possibly underestimated. AZD1222 recipients seropositive at baseline numbered only 5 or 6. Elevations in Spike-specific TCR breadth and depth followed administration of two AZD1222 doses.

Germline V gene lookup returns CDR1 MNHEY and CDR2 SVGAGI. Trimming stripped 8 bases from V and 4 bases from J, with 12 bases between. CDR3 length: 14 residues. Assay: immunoSEQ multiplex PCR; the TCRdb copy retains only in-frame clones and omits some. The table records roughly 150,000 clones, 85% to 90% of them present only once. Comments on this clone: Its antigen is not known.

Sequences were derived from peripheral blood, sampled on day 0 of AZD1222 vaccination. The V gene is TRBV6-5, the J gene TRBJ1-6, with D perhaps matching TRBD1 (6 bases). This clonotype originated in an adult in good health. The CDR3 protein is CASLGGGYNSPLHF. CDR3 sequence (DNA): TGTGCCAGCTTAGGGGGGGGATATAATTCACCCCTCCACTTT.